This TCR beta chain is from a study of blood T cells in healthy people across ages (dated by TCRdb to between 2015 and 2017). Looking at the study overall: In model experiments, template switching captured roughly one uniquely barcoded TCR beta cDNA molecule for every two T cells. Using deep sequencing normalized with unique cDNA molecular identifiers, the study measured how TCR beta repertoire diversity changes with age. Donors were grouped into four age groups: young (average roughly 15 years), middle-aged (39), aged (over 55) and long-lived (approximately 75). To avoid experimental bias, donors of different ages were spread randomly across the sequencing lanes. For two donors (one aged 18 to 30 and one aged 80 or older), the study analyzed two additional independent replicas of 1 million unique cDNA reads from the same blood draw.

The library was produced with 5' RACE. The instrument was an Illumina HiSeq 2500. A second roughly 6 to 12 cycle PCR used a sample-barcoded 5' primer and a J-beta primer mix. A unique molecular identifier was introduced onto each TCR beta cDNA molecule by a template-switch 5' adaptor carrying 12 random nucleotides. Each sample yielded at least 3 million CDR3-containing paired-end reads. All of the RNA was converted into first-strand cDNA using the Mint cDNA synthesis kit, with a TRBC-specific oligonucleotide serving as the primer. Following uracil-DNA glycosylase treatment, a first 18-cycle PCR with universal primers M1SS and BC2_uni_R was performed on all cDNA. From the authors' description of their analysis: For normalization, 1 million high-quality reads were randomly selected from each sample, with every read carrying a distinct molecular identifier. Reads sharing molecular identifiers were discarded rather than binned into consensus sequences. CDR3 identification, clonotype clustering and error correction used MiTCR with a Q25 quality threshold and the strictest error-elimination algorithm. Lower-bound total TCR beta diversity was estimated with a nonparametric unseen species model using Euler transformation. TCRdb reprocessing: public reads trimmed at Q25 with fastp, clones called with MiXCR, in-frame beta chains kept. Each entry merges the rows of one CDR3 protein and shows their most common DNA and genes. The V and J calls come from TCRdb's annotation, not from the publication. This sample lists roughly 860,000 distinct CDR3 sequences; around 62% were detected once. 28% of the sample rests with the top ten.

With regard to this clonotype: What this receptor recognizes is not known. The germline gene is not matched at one end of the junction; a read error may be the cause.

The paper as a whole reports these results and caveats: Conclusive comparison of naive and antigen-experienced compartments was prevented by the profiling of bulk unsorted PBMCs. Observed TCR beta diversity per million T cells fell roughly linearly with age, and a significant reduction was already apparent by age around 40. Compared with the aged group, the long-lived group had more naive CD4+ T cells, fewer expanded clones and increased TCR diversity, suggesting age selection. Total diversity estimates from one million sequenced T cells were considered lower bounds and underestimates. The percentage of naive T cells measured by flow cytometry correlated strongly with observed TCR beta diversity. The CMV infection status of donors was not known, potentially confounding age-related changes in expanded clonotypes.

Systemically healthy Caucasian individuals from Russia, 39 in total and aged roughly 6 to 95 years, were included as donors. Around 9.8 milliliters of peripheral blood were collected from each donor into EDTA-treated Vacutainer tubes. PBMCs were isolated by Ficoll-Paque density-gradient centrifugation, with at least 6 million obtained per sample. Total RNA was extracted from PBMCs with Trizol reagent, with at least 5.5 micrograms obtained per sample. For every donor, flow cytometry on a PBMC aliquot measured the percentage of naive CD45RAhigh/CD27high T cells. The germline V gene (reference sequence) yields DFQATT for CDR1 and SNEGSKA for CDR2. The CDR3 holds 17 amino acids from the cysteine to the phenylalanine. Only the CDR3 part of the read is kept: 51 bases, read in frame from the first base.

The sample taken for sequencing was blood. This receptor was identified in a young man in good health. Recombination joined TRBV20-1 with TRBJ2-7; the D call is possibly TRBD1 or TRBD2, each sharing 5 bases. Here is the DNA: TGCAGTGCTAGAGACCTTTTTCGAAGGGACCCTCGAGAGACCCAGTACTTT. This translates into CSARDLFRRDPRETQYF.